Listed below are T cell receptor beta chains from one sample, sequenced in a study of T-cell memory formation after mild COVID-19. Each CDR3 protein gets one entry after TCRdb re-called the 5' RACE reads with MiXCR. The sample has under 550,000 distinct CDR3 sequences; roughly 18% are singletons. The sample taken for sequencing was PBMCs or a T cell subset sorted from them (not recorded which). These receptors were taken from a man aged 18 to 29 who had mild COVID-19 (a few samples of this study predate the infection). Cell type and time point are not known. Both conserved end residues are part of each CDR3. Each record gives: CDR3 protein, CDR3 DNA, V gene, clone size, J gene, D gene. The D gene is left open where the match is weak. Rows may omit the clone size; those that give it use once, few, many or a size class.

CASSPLTGGRNEQFF	TGTGCCAGCAGTCCACTGACAGGGGGCCGCAATGAGCAGTTCTTC	TRBV28	-	TRBJ2-1	TRBD1
CASSIGSQPQHF	TGTGCCAGTAGTATAGGGAGCCAGCCCCAGCATTTT	TRBV19	few	TRBJ1-5	-
CASSLGFTGGGQPQHF	TGTGCCAGCAGCTTAGGATTTACAGGGGGCGGTCAGCCCCAGCATTTT	TRBV7-2	few	TRBJ1-5	TRBD1
CASSLGGISYNEQFF	TGTGCCAGCAGCTTAGGAGGGATCTCCTACAATGAGCAGTTCTTC	TRBV7-2	few	TRBJ2-1	-
CASRRGMGVSNQPQHF	TGTGCCAGCCGTCGCGGTATGGGAGTAAGCAATCAGCCCCAGCATTTT	TRBV6-6	few	TRBJ1-5	-
CASSTSGELFF	TGTGCCAGCAGCACTAGCGGGGAGCTGTTTTTT	TRBV6-2/TRBV6-3	-	TRBJ2-2	-
CASSDPWSGGANEQFF	TGTGCCAGCAGTGATCCTTGGAGCGGGGGGGCGAATGAGCAGTTCTTC	TRBV6-5	-	TRBJ2-1	TRBD2
CAAGTVAGEITDTQYF	TGTGCCGCGGGGACTGTAGCGGGGGAAATCACAGATACGCAGTATTTT	TRBV10-3	few	TRBJ2-3	TRBD2
CASSISGPINTGELFF	TGTGCCAGTAGTATTTCGGGGCCCATTAACACCGGGGAGCTGTTTTTT	TRBV19	many	TRBJ2-2	-
CASSYGQGAEAFF	TGTGCCAGCAGTTACGGTCAAGGGGCTGAAGCTTTCTTT	TRBV6-5	-	TRBJ1-1	-
CASSLTAGASNTGELFF	TGTGCCAGCAGCTTAACAGCGGGGGCCTCGAACACCGGGGAGCTGTTTTTT	TRBV7-9	-	TRBJ2-2	TRBD2
CSVGSSGELFF	TGCAGCGTTGGGTCCTCCGGGGAGCTGTTTTTT	TRBV29-1	-	TRBJ2-2	-
CASSRGSYATDTQYF	TGTGCCAGCAGCCGTGGGAGCTACGCCACAGATACGCAGTATTTT	TRBV4-2	few	TRBJ2-3	-
CASSPHDYEQYF	TGTGCCAGCAGCCCGCACGACTACGAGCAGTACTTC	TRBV7-9	few	TRBJ2-7	-
CASSLLGEQYF	TGCGCCAGCAGCTTGTTGGGCGAGCAGTACTTC	TRBV5-1	many	TRBJ2-7	-